These 6 T cell receptor beta chains were sequenced from one sample in a study of quantifying T cell responses using KT2 cells. Across the study: RNA was reverse transcribed with TCR alpha and beta constant-region primers.

Each cDNA got a UMI-containing oligo ligated at its 3' end. The first PCR ran roughly 4 cycles with an equimolar RC1.1 and RC1.2 beta primer mix. TCRdb passed the UMI-ligation and nested PCR reads through MiXCR, listing each CDR3 protein once. The sample yields roughly 38,000 distinct CDR3 sequences, approximately 17% seen once. Sequenced: PBMCs spiked with cells of the T cell clone KT2. The receptors derive from a human donor.

The chain couples TRBV12-3 or TRBV12-4 to TRBJ2-1; 7 bases map to TRBD2. Unmatched junction bases numbered 3, after V lost 3 bases and J lost 7 bases. The CDR3 extends over 13 amino acids. The CDR3 bases are TGTGCCAGCAGTTTCAGGGAGGGTAATGAGCAGTTCTTC. Translation: CASSFREGNEQFF.

The V gene is TRBV6-5, the J gene TRBJ1-6, with D perhaps TRBD1 (6 bases). Germline CDR1 MNHEY, CDR2 SVGAGI. The V and J ends lost 0 bases and 1 base respectively, with 16 bases between them. This CDR3 region has 19 residues. CDR3 amino acids: CASSYSWGGGRSYNSPLHF. The CDR3 DNA reads as TGTGCCAGCAGTTACTCGTGGGGGGGCGGGCGTTCCTATAATTCACCCCTCCACTTT.

The chain is built from TRBV4-3 and TRBJ2-7, with TRBD1 matching 7 bases. The germline V gene has CDR1 LGHNA and CDR2 YSLEER. The CDR3 has 15 residues. J was trimmed by 2 bases and V by 4 bases; bases with no gene match: 8. The CDR3 nucleotides read TGCGCCAGCAGCCTCCGCGCGCAGGGGGCCTACGAGCAGTACTTC. Amino acid sequence: CASSLRAQGAYEQYF.

The chain uses TRBV7-8 and TRBJ2-5; the match to TRBD1 covers 7 bases. Germline V gives CDR1 SGHVS, CDR2 FQNEAQ. V lost 4 bases and J lost 6; bases outside the gene matches: 14. This CDR3 is 16 amino acids long. The CDR3 coding sequence is TGTGCCAGCAGCTCCTACCGCGACAGGGTAGCAAAGACCCAGTACTTC. This translates into CASSSYRDRVAKTQYF.

The chain carries TRBV20-1 and TRBJ2-3; D is perhaps TRBD2 (6 bases). Germline V lookup: CDR1 DFQATT, CDR2 SNEGSKA (reference sequence). V gave up 6 bases and J gave up 7 bases, with 11 bases separating them. The CDR3 is 11 residues long. The CDR3, as DNA: TGCAGTGCGTCCCGGGGGAATACGCAGTATTTT. This encodes CSASRGNTQYF.

This chain uses TRBV5-6 with TRBJ2-1, with unresolved D. V gave up 0 bases and J gave up 9 bases, with 7 bases separating them. This CDR3 contains 12 residues. CDR1 SGHDT and CDR2 YYEEEE come from the germline V gene. This CDR3 reads CASSLGPLEQFF. In DNA, the CDR3 is TGTGCCAGCAGCTTGGGTCCGCTTGAGCAGTTCTTC.